This T cell receptor (beta chain) was documented in a study of blood T cell repertoires in COVID-19. Individuals aged roughly 18 to 95 years were recruited from some 26 US areas. Cohorts were assigned according to the clinical history that participants reported. Generated by immunoSEQ multiplex PCR, the TCRdb table keeps only in-frame clones and is missing some. The data hold 250,000 or so clones, with approximately 88% observed a single time. The sequence was collected from a woman in her thirties who had been exposed to COVID-19. The sequencing sample was made of PBMCs or T cells enriched from blood (not recorded which).

The CDR3 reads CASSSGHPSTDTQYF. CDR3 sequence (DNA): TGTGCCAGCAGTTCCGGACACCCCAGCACAGATACGCAGTATTTT. The rearrangement uses TRBV28 and TRBJ2-3, with D tentatively TRBD1 (5 bases). Deletions cut 4 bases from V and 0 bases from J, with 11 bases between. The CDR3 length is 15 residues. Germline loops: CDR1 MDHEN, CDR2 SYDVKM.